The 14 T cell receptor beta chains reported below all come from one sample, sequenced in a study of cytomegalovirus exposure and HLA in healthy donors. The PCR employed 60 Vbeta primers together with 13 Jbeta primers. Some clones are missing from TCRdb's copy, which holds only in-frame ones; the method was immunoSEQ multiplex PCR. Of roughly 200,000 clones listed, roughly 68% are singletons. Sequencing used PBMCs. These receptors were taken from a man aged 35 to 55 in good health and CMV-seropositive.

V gene TRBV5-6 combines with J gene TRBJ1-4, with D possibly being TRBD1 (6 bases). Trimming left V 3 bases short and J 8 bases short, with 17 bases between. Germline CDR1 and CDR2: SGHDT and YYEEEE. The CDR3 covers 15 residues. The CDR3 DNA reads as TGTGCCAGCAGCTCGAGGGGGGGAGTGTGGGAAAAACTGTTTTTT. It is translated as CASSSRGGVWEKLFF.

This clone has only a few counts. The rearrangement links TRBV7-2 to TRBJ2-2; D unresolved. This CDR3 comprises 15 residues. V lost 0 bases to trimming and J lost 6 bases, with 11 bases between them. Per the germline V gene, CDR1 is SGHTA and CDR2 is FQGNSA. Here the CDR3 reads CASSLALGYAGELFF. The CDR3 nucleotides read TGTGCCAGCAGCTTAGCGCTGGGCTACGCCGGGGAGCTGTTTTTT.

This chain connects TRBV5-1 to TRBJ1-5; D is ambiguous. This CDR3 is 14 amino acids long. The germline V and J ends were trimmed by 4 bases and 4 bases, with 12 bases remaining between them. CDR1 is SGHRS and CDR2 is YFSETQ in the germline V gene. The CDR3 DNA is TGCGCCAGCAGCCCCCTTGGAGGTAATCAGCCCCAGCATTTT. Its protein is CASSPLGGNQPQHF.

The chain carries TRBV15 and TRBJ2-7; weak D call: TRBD2 (5 bases). Germline V CDR1 and CDR2: LNHNV, YYDKDF (reference sequence). This CDR3 comprises 13 residues. V lost 5 bases and J lost 5, with 13 bases in between. The CDR3 region is CATSFRTGDEQYF. In DNA form, the CDR3 reads TGTGCCACCAGCTTCCGGACCGGGGACGAGCAGTACTTC.

This clone was found a few times. The V and J genes are TRBV4-1 and TRBJ2-1; D is undetermined. Germline lookup yields CDR1 MGHRA and CDR2 YSYEKL. V was cut by 0 bases and J by 0 bases, with 6 bases left in between. The CDR3 runs to 15 residues. The DNA for the CDR3 is TGCGCCAGCAGCCAAGACTTTAACTCCTACAATGAGCAGTTCTTC. Amino acid sequence: CASSQDFNSYNEQFF.

The rearrangement joins TRBV10-3 to TRBJ1-2; D gene unclear. The CDR3 totals 13 residues. V lost 8 bases, J lost 5 bases, and 15 bases lay in between. Germline V gene data show CDR1 as ENHRY and CDR2 as SYGVKD. The CDR3 is CAIAREGNYGYTF. The CDR3 region has the DNA TGTGCCATCGCCCGTGAGGGAAATTATGGCTACACCTTC.

This chain links TRBV2 with TRBJ1-2, with D possibly matching TRBD1 (6 bases). Germline V gives CDR1 SNHLY, CDR2 FYNNEI. There are 14 residues in the CDR3. Trimming left V 3 bases short and J 2 bases short, with 10 bases between. The CDR3 nucleotides read TGTGCCAGCAGTGACGAGGGGGACAACTATGGCTACACCTTC. Amino acid sequence: CASSDEGDNYGYTF.

The V and J genes are TRBV27 and TRBJ2-4, with D possibly matching TRBD2 (6 bases). The CDR3 is 12 amino acids. From germline, CDR1 is MNHEY and CDR2 SMNVEV (reference sequence). Trimming stripped 5 bases from V and 9 bases from J, with 11 bases between. The CDR3 region is CASSPPGGIQYF. The CDR3 DNA reads as TGTGCCAGCAGTCCCCCCGGGGGCATTCAGTACTTC.

The chain combines TRBV5-4 with TRBJ2-1; D possibly corresponds to TRBD2 (5 bases). Trimming took off 6 bases at V and 1 base at J, with 20 bases between the two ends. Germline lookup yields CDR1 SGHNT and CDR2 YYREEE (reference sequence). The CDR3 covers 17 residues. CDR3 in DNA: TGTGCCAGCAACCCTTTAGGACCCTCGGGGTCCTACAATGAGCAGTTCTTC. Translating gives CASNPLGPSGSYNEQFF.

The V and J genes are TRBV7-6 and TRBJ1-4; 7 nucleotides align to TRBD1. This CDR3 contains 18 residues. The germline gives CDR1 SGHVS, CDR2 FNYEAQ. Trimming at V came to 4 bases and at J to 4 bases, leaving 15 bases not matched to a gene. The CDR3 DNA reads as TGTGCCAGCAGCTCCCCGAACTTGAGACAGGGACATAATGAAAAACTGTTTTTT. Protein sequence: CASSSPNLRQGHNEKLFF. The variable domain in full, with the rest retrieved from reference TRBV7-6 and TRBJ1-4, is GAGVSQSPRYKVTKRGQDVALRCDPISGHVSLYWYRQALGQGPEFLTYFNYEAQQDKSGLPNDRFSAERPEGSISTLTIQRTEQRDSAMYRCASSSPNLRQGHNEKLFFGSGTQLSVL.

In this sample, this clone turned up a few times. The CDR3 coding sequence is TGCAGTGCTTGGACAGGAAAAGCTTTCTTT. This translates into CSAWTGKAFF. This chain joins TRBV20-1 and TRBJ1-1; 7 bases align to TRBD1. The CDR3 totals 10 residues. The trim removed 5 bases at V and 9 bases at J, leaving 3 bases unmatched. CDR1 is DFQATT, CDR2 SNEGSKA, per germline (reference sequence).

Only one count was recorded for this clone. The chain uses TRBV7-9 and TRBJ1-5; 9 nucleotides match TRBD1. The J segment lost 2 bases and the V segment lost 4 bases, leaving 6 bases of the junction unmatched. This CDR3 is 16 amino acids long. The V gene's germline CDR1 is SEHNR and CDR2 FQNEAQ (reference sequence). The CDR3 loop reads CASSSEDRGRNQPQHF. The CDR3 DNA sequence: TGTGCCAGCAGCTCTGAGGACAGGGGACGCAATCAGCCCCAGCATTTT.

The chain is built from TRBV7-9 and TRBJ1-1; no definite D call. Germline lookup yields CDR1 SEHNR and CDR2 FQNEAQ (reference sequence). CDR3 length: 11 amino acids. Trimming stripped 3 bases from V and 4 bases from J, with 3 bases between. The chain's CDR3 is CASSLRTEAFF. CDR3 in DNA: TGTGCCAGCAGCTTGCGCACTGAAGCTTTCTTT.

About this clone itself: The junction and the germline gene differ at one end; a read error may be behind it. Other nucleotide sequences in the sample specify the same CDR3. The chain is built from TRBV4-3 and TRBJ1-2, with D perhaps matching TRBD1 (5 bases). Per germline, CDR1 LGHNA and CDR2 YSLEER. This CDR3 spans 15 amino acids. CDR3 residues: CASSPTPPGYYGYTF. For the CDR3, the DNA is TGCGCCAGTAGCCCCACCCCCCCAGGGTACTATGGCTACACCTTC.